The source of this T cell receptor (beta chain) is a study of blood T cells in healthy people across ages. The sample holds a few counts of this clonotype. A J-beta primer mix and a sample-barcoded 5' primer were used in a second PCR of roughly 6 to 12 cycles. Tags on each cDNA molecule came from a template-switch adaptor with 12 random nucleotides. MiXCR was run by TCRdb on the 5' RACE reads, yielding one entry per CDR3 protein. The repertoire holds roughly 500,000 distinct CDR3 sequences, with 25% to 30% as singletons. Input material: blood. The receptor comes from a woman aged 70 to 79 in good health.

CDR3 residues: CASSQDPRRGEVNEQFF. The CDR3 DNA sequence: TGCGCCAGCAGCCAGGATCCCCGGAGAGGGGAGGTTAATGAGCAGTTCTTC. The chain recombines TRBV4-3 with TRBJ2-1; a possible D gene is TRBD2 (6 bases). CDR3 size: 17 residues. The ends were cut back, 3 bases at V and 7 bases at J, with 22 bases in the middle. CDR1 and CDR2 from the germline V gene are LGHNA and YSLEER.